The 20 T cell receptor beta chains below all came from one sample that was sequenced in a study of T cell responses to AZD1222 COVID-19 vaccine. Data came from immunoSEQ multiplex PCR; TCRdb stores just in-frame clones and leaves some out. The sample includes around 150,000 clones, 94% of them seen just once. The sequencing here drew on peripheral blood, taken on day 0 of AZD1222 vaccination. The receptors were sampled from an adult in good health.

The V call is TRBV7-9, the J call TRBJ2-5, with TRBD2 identical over 11 bases. Losses at the gene ends were 5 bases for V and 2 bases for J; bases not matched to a gene: 13. The CDR3 length is 18 residues. Germline values: CDR1 SEHNR, CDR2 FQNEAQ (reference sequence). CDR3 sequence (DNA): TGTGCCAGCAGCACCGGGACTAGCGGCCACCCGGGACAAGAGACCCAGTACTTC. Translation: CASSTGTSGHPGQETQYF.

This clone appeared once. V usage is TRBV19 and J usage is TRBJ2-6; D unresolved. The ends were cut back, 3 bases at V and 3 bases at J, with 9 bases in the middle. CDR3 length equals 15 residues. Germline CDR1 and CDR2: LNHDA and SQIVND (reference sequence). CDR3 bases: TGTGCCAGTAGTATTCAAACTGGTGGGGCCAACGTCCTGACTTTC. It encodes CASSIQTGGANVLTF.

The J gene is TRBJ1-2, the V gene TRBV19, with TRBD1 matching 8 bases. This CDR3 contains 14 residues. CDR1 is LNHDA and CDR2 is SQIVND in the germline V gene (reference sequence). Trimming removed 4 bases from V and 8 bases from J; junction bases left unmatched: 9. CDR3 nucleotide sequence: TGTGCCAGTAGTACGGGACAGGTGTTTGGGGGCTACACCTTC. This encodes CASSTGQVFGGYTF.

A few counts support this clone. The chain has TRBV6-1 and TRBJ2-5, with D hard to call. The V and J ends lost 0 bases and 5 bases respectively, with 13 bases between them. Germline V CDR1 and CDR2: MNHNS, SASEGT. This CDR3 is 15 amino acids long. The CDR3 protein is CASSEAQEGWETQYF. In nucleotides, the CDR3 is TGTGCCAGCAGTGAAGCCCAGGAAGGGTGGGAGACCCAGTACTTC.

This clone was recorded only once. V gene TRBV7-3 combines with J gene TRBJ2-5; no clear D gene. V was clipped by 2 bases and J by 7 bases, with 8 bases between them. The CDR3 consists of 12 residues. Germline V CDR1 and CDR2: SGHTA, FQGTGA. DNA for the CDR3: TGTGCCAGCAGCTTAGTACGTGGGACCCAGTACTTC. This encodes CASSLVRGTQYF.

In DNA, the CDR3 is TGTGCCAGCAGCTCCACAGACACCGGGGAGCTGTTTTTT. Translation: CASSSTDTGELFF. The rearrangement joins TRBV7-3 to TRBJ2-2; D not certain. The germline V gene has CDR1 SGHTA and CDR2 FQGTGA. V lost 4 bases and J 3 bases, leaving 6 bases between the germline ends. The CDR3 has 13 residues.

The chain uses TRBV3-1 (or the pseudogene TRBV3-2) and TRBJ2-1, with D perhaps TRBD2 (5 bases). Trimming left V 2 bases short and J 3 bases short, with 11 bases between. Germline V CDR1 and CDR2: LGHDT, YNNKEL (reference sequence). The CDR3 length is 15 residues. CDR3 sequence (DNA): TGTGCCAGCAGCCAAAAGGAGGTGGTCTACAATGAGCAGTTCTTC. It yields the protein CASSQKEVVYNEQFF.

The chain carries TRBV7-2 and TRBJ2-2; no clear D gene. The V gene lost 5 bases and the J gene lost 2 bases, with 9 bases spanning the gap. This CDR3 spans 14 amino acids. Germline CDR1 is SGHTA and CDR2 is FQGNSA. The CDR3 protein is CASSPPTNTGELFF. The CDR3 DNA reads as TGTGCCAGCAGCCCCCCCACCAACACCGGGGAGCTGTTTTTT.

J is TRBJ2-2 and V is TRBV6-2 or TRBV6-3; 10 bases agree with TRBD1. Germline CDR1 is MNHEY and CDR2 is SVGEGT. This CDR3 comprises 16 residues. The J segment lost 3 bases and the V segment lost 5 bases, leaving 6 bases of the junction unmatched. The CDR3 loop reads CASSKAGTGDTGELFF. The CDR3 region has the DNA TGTGCCAGCAGTAAAGCTGGGACAGGGGACACCGGGGAGCTGTTTTTT.

The chain combines TRBV6-5 with TRBJ1-4, with no clear D. This CDR3 comprises 14 residues. V was shortened by 2 bases and J by 5 bases, with 9 bases between the two germline ends. In germline, CDR1 is MNHEY, CDR2 SVGAGI. The CDR3 here is CASSYGTGNEKLFF. Written as DNA, the CDR3 is TGTGCCAGCAGTTACGGCACGGGGAATGAAAAACTGTTTTTT.

This chain links TRBV4-1 with TRBJ1-5; TRBD1 aligns across 9 bases. Germline V lookup: CDR1 MGHRA, CDR2 YSYEKL. The CDR3 extends over 18 amino acids. The V segment lost 4 bases and the J segment 5 bases; nucleotides outside the gene matches: 15. The CDR3 bases are TGCGCCAGCAGCCGGACCAGGGACAGGGAAAAAGGGGATCAGCCCCAGCATTTT. As protein: CASSRTRDREKGDQPQHF.

The CDR3, as DNA: TGTGCCAGCAGTGAACGCGCGGACCCAGTGGGCAATGAGCAGTTCTTC. It encodes CASSERADPVGNEQFF. The V and J genes are TRBV2 and TRBJ2-1, with D hard to call. Germline V lookup: CDR1 SNHLY, CDR2 FYNNEI. The CDR3 extends over 16 amino acids. The V end lost 2 bases, the J end lost 6 bases, and 17 bases lay between the germline ends. The full variable domain, with the rest looked up from reference TRBV2 and TRBJ2-1, is EPEVTQTPSHQVTQMGQEVILRCVPISNHLYFYWYRQILGQKVEFLVSFYNNEISEKSEIFDDQFSVERPDGSNFTLKIRSTKLEDSAMYFCASSERADPVGNEQFFGPGTRLTVL.

This chain links TRBV2 with TRBJ1-5; D is unclear. CDR3 length: 15 amino acids. Trimming stripped 1 base from V and 1 base from J, with 8 bases between. Germline V gene sequence: CDR1 SNHLY, CDR2 FYNNEI. The CDR3 region has the DNA TGTGCCAGCAGTGAAGGGGGTGGGAGCAATCAGCCCCAGCATTTT. This codes for CASSEGGGSNQPQHF. Filled out from reference TRBV2 and TRBJ1-5, the complete variable domain reads EPEVTQTPSHQVTQMGQEVILRCVPISNHLYFYWYRQILGQKVEFLVSFYNNEISEKSEIFDDQFSVERPDGSNFTLKIRSTKLEDSAMYFCASSEGGGSNQPQHFGDGTRLSIL.

The V call is TRBV6-5, the J call TRBJ2-1; 9 nucleotides agree with TRBD1. The germline CDR1 and CDR2 sequences are MNHEY and SVGAGI. CDR3 size: 13 residues. Germline trimming cut 5 bases from V and 6 bases from J; bases unmatched to any gene: 2. In DNA form, the CDR3 reads TGTGCCAGCAGTAAGACAGGGGGCAATGAGCAGTTCTTC. This translates into CASSKTGGNEQFF.

As to this clone: One junction end disagrees with the germline gene, perhaps due to a read error. This chain uses TRBV4-2 with TRBJ2-1; D possibly matches TRBD1 or TRBD2 (5 bases each). Per germline, CDR1 LGHNA and CDR2 YNFKEQ. The CDR3 has 16 amino acids. The chain's CDR3 is CASGQVGDPASGEQFF. CDR3 bases: TGTGCCAGCGGCCAAGTGGGGGACCCCGCTTCGGGGGAGCAGTTCTTC.

V usage is TRBV2 and J usage is TRBJ2-1; 7 bases fit TRBD2. The germline gives CDR1 SNHLY, CDR2 FYNNEI. This CDR3 region has 13 residues. V dropped 7 bases and J dropped 3; count of bases not matched to a gene: 3. CDR3 sequence: CASKGTNYNEQFF. The CDR3 DNA sequence: TGTGCCAGCAAAGGGACTAACTACAATGAGCAGTTCTTC.

This chain links TRBV5-1 with TRBJ1-2; TRBD1 agrees at 9 bases. This CDR3 has 19 residues. Germline loops: CDR1 SGHRS, CDR2 YFSETQ. Trimming took 4 bases from V and 4 from J; bases not matched to a gene: 20. The CDR3 loop is CASSLRPQLTGGESYGYTF. In nucleotides, the CDR3 is TGCGCCAGCAGCCTACGGCCTCAACTGACAGGGGGGGAGAGCTATGGCTACACCTTC. The full variable domain, with the rest looked up from reference TRBV5-1 and TRBJ1-2, is KAGVTQTPRYLIKTRGQQVTLSCSPISGHRSVSWYQQTPGQGLQFLFEYFSETQRNKGNFPGRFSGRQFSNSRSEMNVSTLELGDSALYLCASSLRPQLTGGESYGYTFGSGTRLTVV.

This clone occurred a few times. The V gene is TRBV7-8, the J gene TRBJ1-1, with 9 bases that match TRBD1. CDR1 is SGHVS and CDR2 is FQNEAQ in the germline V gene. Unmatched junction bases numbered 6, after V lost 6 bases and J lost 1 base. The CDR3 has 15 amino acids. The CDR3 DNA follows: TGTGCCAGCAGTTCCTTGACAGGGGGGAACACTGAAGCTTTCTTT. This gives the protein CASSSLTGGNTEAFF.

V gene TRBV28 combines with J gene TRBJ1-2; D is perhaps TRBD1 (5 bases). Trimming left V 6 bases short and J 0 bases short, with 14 bases between. Looked up from germline, CDR1 is MDHEN and CDR2 is SYDVKM. The CDR3 length is 15 residues. The CDR3 loop is CASSRTGGTNYGYTF. For the CDR3, the DNA is TGTGCCAGCAGCCGAACCGGGGGGACTAACTATGGCTACACCTTC.

The rearrangement joins TRBV19 to TRBJ1-5; no clear D. V was cut by 5 bases and J by 0 bases, with 14 bases left in between. There are 16 residues in the CDR3. Per germline, CDR1 LNHDA and CDR2 SQIVND (reference sequence). The CDR3 DNA is TGTGCCAGTAGTTCCCTTACTGCGGGTAGCAATCAGCCCCAGCATTTT. Amino acid sequence: CASSSLTAGSNQPQHF. Full variable domain (rest looked up from reference TRBV19 and TRBJ1-5): DGGITQSPKYLFRKEGQNVTLSCEQNLNHDAMYWYRQDPGQGLRLIYYSQIVNDFQKGDIAEGYSVSREKKESFPLTVTSAQKNPTAFYLCASSSLTAGSNQPQHFGDGTRLSIL.